The 2 T cell receptor beta chains presented below share a single source sample, sequenced in a study of blood T cell repertoires in COVID-19. Measured with immunoSEQ multiplex PCR; TCRdb has only the in-frame clones, and not every one. Of roughly 120,000 clones listed, around 86% are singletons. Material for sequencing was peripheral blood. These receptor sequences come from a man aged 70-80 years with acute or convalescent COVID-19.

CDR3 sequence (DNA): TGTGCCAGCTCCGTCGGGGGGCGCACTGAAGCTTTCTTT. It is translated as CASSVGGRTEAFF. The chain links TRBV7-9 to TRBJ1-1; D might be TRBD1 (6 bases). Germline V gene lookup returns CDR1 SEHNR and CDR2 FQNEAQ (reference sequence). This CDR3 is 13 amino acids long. V lost 8 bases, J lost 4 bases, and 14 bases lay in between.

The V and J genes are TRBV18 and TRBJ1-2; 8 bases align to TRBD1. With V trimmed by 6 bases and J by 6 bases, 6 bases remained unmatched. The length of the CDR3 is 13 residues. Germline loops: CDR1 KGHSH, CDR2 LQKENI. The CDR3 protein is CASSKGQDDGYTF. The CDR3 DNA reads TGTGCCAGCTCGAAGGGACAGGACGATGGCTACACCTTC.